One and the same sample provided the 18 T cell receptor beta chains below, sequenced in a study of shared clonotypes between healthy human individuals. The repertoire was sequenced with immunoSEQ multiplex PCR; TCRdb's copy has only in-frame clones and lacks some. The data show over a million clones, approximately 72% seen once. Sequencing was carried out using memory CD4+ T cells sorted from blood. Subset denoted: CD45RA-negative fraction. The receptors come from a man younger than 35 in good health.

The chain combines TRBV11-2 with TRBJ1-4; D might be TRBD1 (6 bases). The germline gives CDR1 SGHAT, CDR2 FQNNGV. V was cut by 4 bases and J by 2 bases, with 17 bases left in between. This CDR3 comprises 17 residues. As DNA, the CDR3 is TGTGCCAGCAGCTATCTCAGGGGTCAGGGGACTAATGAAAAACTGTTTTTT. Translation gives CASSYLRGQGTNEKLFF.

This clone was seen a few times. The rearrangement uses TRBV30 and TRBJ2-5; D gene unclear. CDR1 and CDR2 (germline): GTSNPN, SVGIG (reference sequence). Deletions cut 0 bases from V and 6 bases from J, with 14 bases between. This CDR3 has 14 amino acids. The CDR3 sequence is CAWSVRQAMKTQYF. CDR3 nucleotides: TGTGCCTGGAGTGTACGTCAAGCCATGAAGACCCAGTACTTC.

The chain couples TRBV28 to TRBJ2-7; D is perhaps TRBD2 (6 bases). Trimming cost V 2 bases and J 0 bases, with 8 bases left between them. The CDR3 contains 14 residues. The germline CDR1 and CDR2 sequences are MDHEN and SYDVKM. The CDR3 region is CASSLAGPSYEQYF. The DNA of the CDR3 is TGTGCCAGCAGTTTAGCGGGGCCCTCCTACGAGCAGTACTTC. The entire variable domain, with the rest obtained from reference TRBV28 and TRBJ2-7, is as follows: DVKVTQSSRYLVKRTGEKVFLECVQDMDHENMFWYRQDPGLGLRLIYFSYDVKMKEKGDIPEGYSVSREKKERFSLILESASTNQTSMYLCASSLAGPSYEQYFGPGTRLTVT.

The chain has TRBV6-1 and TRBJ1-5; 9 bases map to TRBD1. The CDR3 is made up of 15 amino acids. Germline values: CDR1 MNHNS, CDR2 SASEGT. The junction had 8 bases not matched to a gene; V was cut back by 5 bases and J by 6 bases. CDR3 loop: CASSWGTGKGQPQHF. CDR3 sequence (DNA): TGTGCCAGCAGTTGGGGGACAGGGAAAGGTCAGCCCCAGCATTTT.

The table lists this clone with many counts. V and J are TRBV5-1 and TRBJ1-2; the D is unclear. CDR1 and CDR2 from the germline V gene are SGHRS and YFSETQ. The CDR3 runs to 14 residues. V gave up 5 bases and J gave up 0 bases, with 11 bases separating them. This CDR3 reads CASSRQESNYGYTF. The CDR3 coding sequence is TGCGCCAGCAGTAGGCAGGAATCTAACTATGGCTACACCTTC. Full variable domain (rest looked up from reference TRBV5-1 and TRBJ1-2): KAGVTQTPRYLIKTRGQQVTLSCSPISGHRSVSWYQQTPGQGLQFLFEYFSETQRNKGNFPGRFSGRQFSNSRSEMNVSTLELGDSALYLCASSRQESNYGYTFGSGTRLTVV.

The chain carries TRBV7-9 and TRBJ2-1; D perhaps matches TRBD1 (6 bases). Trimming removed 5 bases from V and 3 bases from J, with 11 bases in between. The CDR3 is made up of 14 amino acids. In germline, CDR1 is SEHNR, CDR2 FQNEAQ (reference sequence). This CDR3 is CASSPTGIYNEQFF. The CDR3 bases are TGTGCCAGCAGCCCTACAGGGATCTACAATGAGCAGTTCTTC.

The J gene is TRBJ2-7, the V gene TRBV10-3; 7 bases line up with TRBD1. CDR3 length: 15 amino acids. The germline V gene has CDR1 ENHRY and CDR2 SYGVKD. V gave up 3 bases and J gave up 3 bases; unmatched junction bases: 8. The CDR3 sequence: CAISEEGQVDYEQYF. CDR3 nucleotide sequence: TGTGCCATCAGTGAAGAAGGACAGGTTGACTACGAGCAGTACTTC.

The chain combines TRBV7-2 with TRBJ2-1, with TRBD1 identical over 11 bases. The germline V gene encodes CDR1 SGHTA and CDR2 FQGNSA. V lost 5 bases and J lost 1; bases outside the gene matches: 10. The CDR3 length is 18 residues. Here the CDR3 DNA reads TGTGCCAGCAGCCATGGACAGGGGGCGAGAAATTCCTACAATGAGCAGTTCTTC. Residues: CASSHGQGARNSYNEQFF.

With respect to this clone: Other nucleotide sequences in the sample specify the same CDR3. V gene TRBV6-1 combines with J gene TRBJ1-2; tentative D call: TRBD1 (5 bases). Germline values: CDR1 MNHNS, CDR2 SASEGT. This CDR3 has 13 residues. V gave up 6 bases and J gave up 2 bases, with 10 bases separating them. CDR3 in amino acids: CASRGQGNYGYTF. For the CDR3, the DNA is TGTGCCAGCAGAGGGCAGGGCAACTATGGCTACACCTTC.

About this clone: A read error is possible here, since a much larger clone lies one base away. The chain couples TRBV5-1 to TRBJ2-7, with unresolved D. CDR3 size: 13 residues. Looked up from germline, CDR1 is SGHRS and CDR2 is YFSETQ. The V and J ends lost 0 bases and 3 bases respectively, with 7 bases between them. DNA for the CDR3: TGCGCCAGCAGCTTGGGACGGATCTACGAGCAGTACTTC. The encoded protein is CASSLGRIYEQYF.

This clone was observed many times. The chain employs TRBV27 and TRBJ1-6, with D maybe TRBD1 (6 bases). Germline CDR1 is MNHEY and CDR2 is SMNVEV (reference sequence). The CDR3 extends over 12 amino acids. V lost 7 bases, J lost 9 bases, and 10 bases lay in between. CDR3 sequence: CASTQGVSPLHF. Here the CDR3 DNA reads TGTGCCAGCACACAGGGCGTTTCACCCCTCCACTTT.

The CDR3 loop reads CASTPGTLPETQYF. The CDR3 DNA follows: TGTGCCAGCACCCCAGGAACCCTCCCGGAGACCCAGTACTTC. J is TRBJ2-5 and V is TRBV7-9; D remains ambiguous. This CDR3 has 14 amino acids. Deletions cut 7 bases from V and 5 bases from J, with 17 bases between. The germline V gene has CDR1 SEHNR and CDR2 FQNEAQ (reference sequence).

The chain joins TRBV5-1 to TRBJ2-2; D uncertain. Germline lookup yields CDR1 SGHRS and CDR2 YFSETQ. The germline V and J ends were trimmed by 0 bases and 4 bases, with 10 bases remaining between them. This CDR3 has 15 amino acids. The CDR3 bases are TGCGCCAGCAGCTTGGAATCGGCGAGCACCGGGGAGCTGTTTTTT. Encoded protein: CASSLESASTGELFF.

For this clone: Additional DNA sequences in this sample encode the identical CDR3. The chain links TRBV4-1 to TRBJ2-6, with TRBD1 as a possible D gene (6 bases). The CDR3 loop spans 15 amino acids. Germline loops: CDR1 MGHRA, CDR2 YSYEKL. V shed 6 bases and J shed 4 bases, with 13 bases lying between them. In DNA form, the CDR3 reads TGCGCCAGCAGTCAAACAGGGACAGGGGCCAACGTCCTGACTTTC. It yields the protein CASSQTGTGANVLTF.

This chain connects TRBV28 to TRBJ1-2; D is unresolved. Germline CDR1 MDHEN, CDR2 SYDVKM. Trimming left V 5 bases short and J 3 bases short, with 13 bases between. The length of the CDR3 is 14 residues. This chain's CDR3 is CASSPLGGDYGYTF. The CDR3 region has the DNA TGTGCCAGCAGTCCCTTGGGCGGGGACTATGGCTACACCTTC.

This clone was picked up a small number of times. The V gene is TRBV11-2, the J gene TRBJ2-5; D is unresolved. V lost 0 bases, J lost 4 bases, and 12 bases lay in between. CDR1 is SGHAT and CDR2 is FQNNGV in the germline V gene. The CDR3 is 15 amino acids. The CDR3 nucleotides read TGTGCCAGCAGCTTAGACGCCCAGAGACCAGAGACCCAGTACTTC. It encodes CASSLDAQRPETQYF.

Note on this clone: A read error may account for a junction end that differs from germline. Here the CDR3 reads CASSQELGAHYNGQFF. CDR3 nucleotides: TGCGCCAGCAGCCAAGAACTAGGGGCCCACTACAATGGGCAGTTCTTC. J is TRBJ2-1 and V is TRBV4-3; TRBD1 or TRBD2 may be the D gene (5 bases each). This CDR3 has 16 amino acids. Germline V lookup: CDR1 LGHNA, CDR2 YSLEER.

This chain links TRBV2 with TRBJ2-7; 7 bases line up with TRBD2. J lost 5 bases, V lost 5 bases, and 9 bases had no gene match. Germline lookup yields CDR1 SNHLY and CDR2 FYNNEI. The CDR3 is 14 residues long. The CDR3 bases are TGTGCCAGCAGTCCCGGACTAGTGAACCACGAGCAGTACTTC. Translated, it gives CASSPGLVNHEQYF.